Sequencing of this T cell receptor (beta chain) was carried out in a study of T cell repertoires in cytomegalovirus infection. Study-level points and caveats: In two of eight donors, the top clonotype was HLA-C-restricted CMV-specific.

TCRdb recomputed calls from the reads with MiXCR, one row per CDR3 protein. Here the sample spans a few hundred thousand distinct CDR3 sequences, over 15% being singletons. CDR3 length: 14 amino acids. Germline-derived CDR1 and CDR2 are SGHRS and YFSETQ. Trimming removed 0 bases at V and 6 bases at J, with 12 bases between. This clonotype was recorded at least ten times. What it recognizes is unknown. This sequence joins TRBV5-1 and TRBJ1-2; no clear D gene. This clonotype was sampled from a human donor in good health (CMV status not recorded). Some clones in this sample may be carry-over from other donors' samples. The sequencing sample was made of CD8+ T cells from PBMCs. The CDR3 nucleotides read TGCGCCAGCAGCTTGGGAGATTTCTTCGATGGCTACACCTTC. It translates to CASSLGDFFDGYTF.